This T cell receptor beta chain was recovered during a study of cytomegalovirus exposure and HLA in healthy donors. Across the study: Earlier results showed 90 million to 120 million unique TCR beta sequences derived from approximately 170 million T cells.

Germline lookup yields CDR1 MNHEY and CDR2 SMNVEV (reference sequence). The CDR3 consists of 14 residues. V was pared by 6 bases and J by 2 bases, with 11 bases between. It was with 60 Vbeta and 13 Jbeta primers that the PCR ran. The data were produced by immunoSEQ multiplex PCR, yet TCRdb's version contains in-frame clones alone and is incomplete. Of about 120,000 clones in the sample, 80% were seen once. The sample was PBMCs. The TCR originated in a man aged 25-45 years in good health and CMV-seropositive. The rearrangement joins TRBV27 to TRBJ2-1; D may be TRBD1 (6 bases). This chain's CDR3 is CASSEHRAYNEQFF. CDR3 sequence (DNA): TGTGCCAGCAGCGAACACAGGGCCTACAATGAGCAGTTCTTC.